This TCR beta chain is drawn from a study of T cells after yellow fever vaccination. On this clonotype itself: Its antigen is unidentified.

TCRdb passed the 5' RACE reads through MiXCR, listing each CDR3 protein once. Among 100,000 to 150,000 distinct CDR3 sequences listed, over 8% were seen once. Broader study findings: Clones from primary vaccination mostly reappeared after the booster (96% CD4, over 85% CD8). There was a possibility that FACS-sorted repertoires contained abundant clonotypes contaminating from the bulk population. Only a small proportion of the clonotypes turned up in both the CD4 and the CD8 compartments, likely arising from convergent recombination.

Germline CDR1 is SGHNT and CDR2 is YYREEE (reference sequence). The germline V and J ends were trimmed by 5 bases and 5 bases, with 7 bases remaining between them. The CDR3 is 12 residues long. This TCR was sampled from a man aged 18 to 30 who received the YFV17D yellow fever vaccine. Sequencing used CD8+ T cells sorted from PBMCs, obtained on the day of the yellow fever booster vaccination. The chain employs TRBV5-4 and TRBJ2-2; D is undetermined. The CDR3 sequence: CASRSATGELFF. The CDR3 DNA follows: TGTGCCAGCAGAAGCGCTACCGGGGAGCTGTTTTTT.